The TCR beta chain described here comes from a study of cytomegalovirus exposure and HLA in healthy donors. The PCR was carried out with 60 Vbeta primers and 13 Jbeta primers. Here immunoSEQ multiplex PCR was the method, and the copy in TCRdb shows in-frame clones only, minus some. The table lists 170,000 or so clones, about four fifths of them singletons. V shed 6 bases, J shed 7 bases, and the junction held 5 bases outside the gene matches. CDR3 length: 14 residues. The germline V gene has CDR1 LNHNV and CDR2 YYDKDF (reference sequence). The sequence was obtained from a woman between 50 and 59 years old in good health and CMV-seropositive. The V call is TRBV15, the J call TRBJ2-2; 10 bases agree with TRBD1. Sequencing was carried out using PBMCs. CDR3 protein: CATRPGQGRGELFF. As DNA, the CDR3 is TGTGCCACCAGACCGGGACAGGGGCGCGGGGAGCTGTTTTTT.